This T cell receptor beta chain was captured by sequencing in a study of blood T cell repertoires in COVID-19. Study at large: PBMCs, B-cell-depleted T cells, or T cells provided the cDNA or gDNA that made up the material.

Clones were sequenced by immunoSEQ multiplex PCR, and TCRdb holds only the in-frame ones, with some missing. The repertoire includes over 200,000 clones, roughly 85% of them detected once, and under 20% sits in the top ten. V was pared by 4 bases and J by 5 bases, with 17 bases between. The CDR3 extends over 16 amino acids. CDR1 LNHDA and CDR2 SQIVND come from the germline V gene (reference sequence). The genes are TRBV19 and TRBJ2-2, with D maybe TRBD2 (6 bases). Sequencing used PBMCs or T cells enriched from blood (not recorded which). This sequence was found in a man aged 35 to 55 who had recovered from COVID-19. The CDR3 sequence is CASSTGTSMVTGELFF. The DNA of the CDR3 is TGTGCCAGTAGTACAGGGACTTCTATGGTAACCGGGGAGCTGTTTTTT.